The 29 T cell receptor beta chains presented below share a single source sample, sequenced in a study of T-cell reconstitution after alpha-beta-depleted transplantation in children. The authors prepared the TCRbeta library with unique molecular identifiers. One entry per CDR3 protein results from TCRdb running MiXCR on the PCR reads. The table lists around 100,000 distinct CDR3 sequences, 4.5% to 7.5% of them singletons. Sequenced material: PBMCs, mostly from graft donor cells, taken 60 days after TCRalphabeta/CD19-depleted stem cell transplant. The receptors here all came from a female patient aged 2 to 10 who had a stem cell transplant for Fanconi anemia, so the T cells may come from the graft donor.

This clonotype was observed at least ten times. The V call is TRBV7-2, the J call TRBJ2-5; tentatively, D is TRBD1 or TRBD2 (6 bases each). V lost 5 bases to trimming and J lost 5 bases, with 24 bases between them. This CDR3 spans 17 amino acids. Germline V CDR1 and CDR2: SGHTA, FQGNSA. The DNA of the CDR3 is TGTGCCAGCAGCCCTAAGCGGCCCGGGGGCGAGGTGGAGACCCAGTACTTC. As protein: CASSPKRPGGEVETQYF. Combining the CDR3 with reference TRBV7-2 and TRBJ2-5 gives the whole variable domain GAGVSQSPSNKVTEKGKDVELRCDPISGHTALYWYRQSLGQGLEFLIYFQGNSAPDKSGLPSDRFSAERTGGSVSTLTIQRTQQEDSAVYLCASSPKRPGGEVETQYFGPGTRLLVL.

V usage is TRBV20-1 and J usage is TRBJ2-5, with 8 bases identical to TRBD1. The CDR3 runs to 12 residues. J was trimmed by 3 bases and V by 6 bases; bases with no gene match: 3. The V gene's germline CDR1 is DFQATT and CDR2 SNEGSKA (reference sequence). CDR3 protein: CSATGGKETQYF. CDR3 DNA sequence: TGCAGTGCAACAGGGGGGAAAGAGACCCAGTACTTC.

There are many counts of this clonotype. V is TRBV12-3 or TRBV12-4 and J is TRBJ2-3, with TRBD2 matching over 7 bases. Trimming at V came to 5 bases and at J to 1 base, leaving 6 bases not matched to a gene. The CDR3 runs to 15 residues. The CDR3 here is CASSPTGGGTDTQYF. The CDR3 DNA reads TGTGCCAGCAGTCCTACTGGGGGGGGCACAGATACGCAGTATTTT.

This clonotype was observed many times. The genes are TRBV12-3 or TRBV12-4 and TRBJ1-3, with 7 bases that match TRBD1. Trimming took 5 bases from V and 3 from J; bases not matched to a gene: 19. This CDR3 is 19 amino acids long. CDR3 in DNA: TGTGCCAGCAGTCGTCACCCCATCCACCGACAGGGAGTTGGAAACACCATATATTTT. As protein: CASSRHPIHRQGVGNTIYF.

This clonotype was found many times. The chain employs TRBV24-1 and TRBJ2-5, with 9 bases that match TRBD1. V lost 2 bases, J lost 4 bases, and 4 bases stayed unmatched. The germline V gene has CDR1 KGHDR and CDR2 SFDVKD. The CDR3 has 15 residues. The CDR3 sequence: CATSDSTGGRETQYF. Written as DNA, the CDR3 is TGTGCCACCAGTGATTCGACAGGGGGTAGAGAGACCCAGTACTTC.

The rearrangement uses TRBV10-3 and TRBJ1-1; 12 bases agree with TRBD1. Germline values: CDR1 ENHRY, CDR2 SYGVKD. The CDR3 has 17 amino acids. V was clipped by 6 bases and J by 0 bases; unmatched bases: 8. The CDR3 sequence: CAISPGQGAVMNTEAFF. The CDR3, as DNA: TGTGCCATCAGCCCGGGACAGGGGGCGGTTATGAACACTGAAGCTTTCTTT.

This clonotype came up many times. In DNA form, the CDR3 reads TGTGCCAGCAGTCAGGGACTAGCGCGTCCTCGGACCGGGGAGCTGTTTTTT. Translation gives CASSQGLARPRTGELFF. The rearrangement links TRBV12-3 or TRBV12-4 to TRBJ2-2; 10 positions agree with TRBD2. The CDR3 length is 17 residues. Trimming at V came to 5 bases and at J to 5 bases, leaving 11 bases not matched to a gene.

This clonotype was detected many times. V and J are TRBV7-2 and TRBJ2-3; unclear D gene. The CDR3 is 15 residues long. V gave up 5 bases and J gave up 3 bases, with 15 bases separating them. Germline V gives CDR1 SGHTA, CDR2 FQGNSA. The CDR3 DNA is TGTGCCAGCAGCCTAGAAGGGCCTTCGACAGATACGCAGTATTTT. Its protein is CASSLEGPSTDTQYF.

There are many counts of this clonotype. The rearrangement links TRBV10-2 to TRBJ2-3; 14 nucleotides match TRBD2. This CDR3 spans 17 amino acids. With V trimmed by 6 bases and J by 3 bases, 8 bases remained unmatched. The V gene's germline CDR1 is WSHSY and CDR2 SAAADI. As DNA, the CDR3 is TGCGCCAGCAGGGAAGGACTAGCGGGAGGTAGGACAGATACGCAGTATTTT. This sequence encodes CASREGLAGGRTDTQYF.

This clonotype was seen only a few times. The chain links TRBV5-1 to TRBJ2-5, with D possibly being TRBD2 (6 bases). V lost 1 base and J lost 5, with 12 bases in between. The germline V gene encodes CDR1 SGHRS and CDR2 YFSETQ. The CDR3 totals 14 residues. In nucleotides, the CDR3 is TGCGCCAGCAGCTTGCCCGGGAGTTGGGAGACCCAGTACTTC. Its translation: CASSLPGSWETQYF.

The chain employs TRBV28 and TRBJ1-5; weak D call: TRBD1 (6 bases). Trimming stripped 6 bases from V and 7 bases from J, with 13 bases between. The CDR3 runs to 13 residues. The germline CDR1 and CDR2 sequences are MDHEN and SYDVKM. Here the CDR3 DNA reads TGTGCCAGCAGAACGAGGGGGGGCCAGCCCCAGCATTTT. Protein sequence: CASRTRGGQPQHF.

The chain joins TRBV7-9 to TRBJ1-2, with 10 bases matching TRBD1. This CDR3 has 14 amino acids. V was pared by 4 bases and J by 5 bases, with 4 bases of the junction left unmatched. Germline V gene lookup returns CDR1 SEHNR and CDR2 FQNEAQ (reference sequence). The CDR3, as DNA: TGTGCCAGCAGCTCACGACAGGGGGCTTATGGCTACACCTTC. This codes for CASSSRQGAYGYTF.

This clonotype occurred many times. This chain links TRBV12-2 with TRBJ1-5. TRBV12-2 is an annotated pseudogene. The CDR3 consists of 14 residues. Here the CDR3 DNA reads TGTGCAAGTCGCGCCCAGCCTATAAATCAGCCCCAGCATTTT. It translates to CASRAQPINQPQHF.

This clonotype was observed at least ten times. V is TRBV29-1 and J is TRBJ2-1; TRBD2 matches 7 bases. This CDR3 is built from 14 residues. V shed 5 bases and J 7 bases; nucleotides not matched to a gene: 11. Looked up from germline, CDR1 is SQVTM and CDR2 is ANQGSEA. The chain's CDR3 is CSVLWGRVENEQFF. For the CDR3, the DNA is TGCAGCGTTTTATGGGGGAGGGTGGAGAATGAGCAGTTCTTC.

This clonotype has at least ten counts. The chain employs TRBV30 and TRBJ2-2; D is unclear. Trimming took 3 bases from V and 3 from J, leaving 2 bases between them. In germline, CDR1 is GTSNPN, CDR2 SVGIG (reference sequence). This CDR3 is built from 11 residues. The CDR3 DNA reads TGTGCCTGGAGGGACACCGGGGAGCTGTTTTTT. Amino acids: CAWRDTGELFF.

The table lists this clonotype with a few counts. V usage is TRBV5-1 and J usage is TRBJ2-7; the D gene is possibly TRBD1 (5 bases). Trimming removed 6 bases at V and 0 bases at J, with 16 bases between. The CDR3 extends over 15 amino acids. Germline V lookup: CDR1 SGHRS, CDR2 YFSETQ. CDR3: CASTNRTGSSYEQYF. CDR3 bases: TGCGCCAGCACAAACCGAACAGGAAGCTCCTACGAGCAGTACTTC.

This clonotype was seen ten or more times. In DNA, the CDR3 is TGTGCCAGCAGTCCTGACAGGGTGCGTGAAAAACTGTTTTTT. It specifies CASSPDRVREKLFF. The chain employs TRBV6-5 and TRBJ1-4; 7 bases are shared with TRBD1. The CDR3 is made up of 14 amino acids. Germline CDR1 is MNHEY and CDR2 is SVGAGI. V lost 5 bases to trimming and J lost 7 bases; unmatched junction nucleotides: 7.

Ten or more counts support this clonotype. CDR3 region: CSARTGGQTAQYF. The CDR3 DNA sequence: TGCAGTGCCCGGACAGGGGGTCAAACTGCGCAGTACTTC. This sequence joins TRBV20-1 and TRBJ2-7; 10 positions match TRBD1. Losses at the gene ends were 6 bases for V and 9 bases for J; bases not matched to a gene: 11. Looked up from germline, CDR1 is DFQATT and CDR2 is SNEGSKA (reference sequence). The CDR3 consists of 13 residues.

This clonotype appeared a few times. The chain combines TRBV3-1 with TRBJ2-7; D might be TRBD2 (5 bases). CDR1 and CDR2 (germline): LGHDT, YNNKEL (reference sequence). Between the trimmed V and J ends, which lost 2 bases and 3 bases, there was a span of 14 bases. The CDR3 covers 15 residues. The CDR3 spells CASSQTTGFFYEQYF. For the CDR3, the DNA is TGTGCCAGCAGCCAAACGACGGGGTTTTTCTACGAGCAGTACTTC.

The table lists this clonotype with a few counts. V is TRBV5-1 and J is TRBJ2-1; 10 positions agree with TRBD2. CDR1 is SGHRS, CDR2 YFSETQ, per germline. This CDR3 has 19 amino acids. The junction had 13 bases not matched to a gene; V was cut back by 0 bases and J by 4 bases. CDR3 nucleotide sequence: TGCGCCAGCAGCTTGGTTCCTCTTGGGACGGGACTAGCGTACAATGAGCAGTTCTTC. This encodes CASSLVPLGTGLAYNEQFF.

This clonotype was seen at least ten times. CDR3 loop: CASSPPGLAVTDTQYF. CDR3 DNA: TGTGCCAGCTCACCACCGGGACTAGCGGTCACAGATACGCAGTATTTT. The chain combines TRBV18 with TRBJ2-3; 11 nucleotides line up with TRBD2. CDR1 and CDR2 from the germline V gene are KGHSH and LQKENI. The CDR3 consists of 16 residues. After removal of 0 bases from V and 2 bases from J, the junction contained 1 base not matched to a gene.

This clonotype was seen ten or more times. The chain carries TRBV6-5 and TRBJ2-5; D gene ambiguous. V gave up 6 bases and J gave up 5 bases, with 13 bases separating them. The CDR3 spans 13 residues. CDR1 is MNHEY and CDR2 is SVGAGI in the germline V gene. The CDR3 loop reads CASRDQNMETQYF. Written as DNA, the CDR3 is TGTGCCAGCAGGGACCAGAATATGGAGACCCAGTACTTC.

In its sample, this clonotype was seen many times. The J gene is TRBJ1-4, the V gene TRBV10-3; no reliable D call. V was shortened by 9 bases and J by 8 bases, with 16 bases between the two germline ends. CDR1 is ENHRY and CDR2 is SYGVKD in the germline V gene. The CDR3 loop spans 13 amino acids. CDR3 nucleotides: TGTGCCATAGGCACGGGCGTTGGGGAAAAACTGTTTTTT. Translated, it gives CAIGTGVGEKLFF.

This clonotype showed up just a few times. This CDR3 reads CASSLAPTGYGYTF. The DNA of the CDR3 is TGTGCCAGCAGCTTAGCTCCGACGGGGTATGGCTACACCTTC. The chain combines TRBV7-9 with TRBJ1-2; D unresolved. From germline, CDR1 is SEHNR and CDR2 FQNEAQ (reference sequence). V lost 0 bases and J 5 bases, leaving 10 bases between the germline ends. This CDR3 is 14 amino acids long.

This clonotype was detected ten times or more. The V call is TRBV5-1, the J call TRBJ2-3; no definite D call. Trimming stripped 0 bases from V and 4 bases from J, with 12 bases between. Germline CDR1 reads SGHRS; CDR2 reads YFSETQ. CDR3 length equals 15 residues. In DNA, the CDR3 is TGCGCCAGCAGCTTGGCCAAGTTCGCGGCAGATACGCAGTATTTT. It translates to CASSLAKFAADTQYF. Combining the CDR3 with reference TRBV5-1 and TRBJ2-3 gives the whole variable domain KAGVTQTPRYLIKTRGQQVTLSCSPISGHRSVSWYQQTPGQGLQFLFEYFSETQRNKGNFPGRFSGRQFSNSRSEMNVSTLELGDSALYLCASSLAKFAADTQYFGPGTRLTVL.

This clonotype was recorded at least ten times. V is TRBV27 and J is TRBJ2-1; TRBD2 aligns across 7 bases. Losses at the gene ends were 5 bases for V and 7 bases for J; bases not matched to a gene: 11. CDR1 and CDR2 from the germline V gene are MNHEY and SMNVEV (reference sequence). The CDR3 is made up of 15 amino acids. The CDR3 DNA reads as TGTGCCAGCAGTGCCCCCTGGCGGGAGAAGAATGAGCAGTTCTTC. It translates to CASSAPWREKNEQFF.

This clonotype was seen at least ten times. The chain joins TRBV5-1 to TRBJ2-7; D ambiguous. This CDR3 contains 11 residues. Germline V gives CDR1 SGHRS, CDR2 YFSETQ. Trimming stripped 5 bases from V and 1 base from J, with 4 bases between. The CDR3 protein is CASRDSYEQYF. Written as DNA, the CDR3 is TGCGCCAGCAGGGATTCCTACGAGCAGTACTTC.

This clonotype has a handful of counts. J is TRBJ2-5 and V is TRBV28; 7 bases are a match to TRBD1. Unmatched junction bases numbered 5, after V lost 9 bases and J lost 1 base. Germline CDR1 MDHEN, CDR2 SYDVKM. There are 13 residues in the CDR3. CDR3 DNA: TGTGCCAGTGGGGACAGCCTCCAAGAGACCCAGTACTTC. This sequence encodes CASGDSLQETQYF.

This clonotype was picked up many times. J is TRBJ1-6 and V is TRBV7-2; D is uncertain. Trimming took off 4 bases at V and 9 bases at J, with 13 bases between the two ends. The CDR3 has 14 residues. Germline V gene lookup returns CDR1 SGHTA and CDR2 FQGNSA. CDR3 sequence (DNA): TGTGCCAGCAGCTCAAGAATAGAGGGTTCACCCCTCCACTTT. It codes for CASSSRIEGSPLHF.